Shown below are 21 T cell receptor beta chains from a single sample sequenced in a study of tumor and adjacent non-tumor tissue in lung cancer. A modified ARM-PCR protocol with three rounds of nested PCR amplified TCRbeta. TCRdb called the multiplex PCR reads again in MiXCR, with one record for every CDR3 protein. This sample has more than 90,000 distinct CDR3 sequences; less than 75% occur once, and the top ten carry about 18%. RNA was extracted from bulk tissue without any cell sorting. Sequencing input: lung tumor tissue. Source of these receptors: a man aged 55-75 years with non-small cell lung cancer.

Worth noting for this clonotype: An end of the junction differs from the germline gene, which may be a read error. The gene calls are TRBV12-3 or TRBV12-4 and TRBJ2-5, with D maybe TRBD2 (5 bases). The CDR3 has 13 residues. The CDR3 DNA is TGTGTCAGCACCGGTGGGAGAGGAGAGACCCAGTACTTC. Translated, it gives CVSTGGRGETQYF.

As concerns this clonotype: This may arise from a read error, as a much more abundant clone is one base away. The conserved closing phenylalanine or tryptophan is absent in this CDR3, likely reflecting a read error. The chain is built from TRBV5-4 and TRBJ2-5, with no clear D. Trimming removed 7 bases from V and 5 bases from J, with 12 bases in between. The CDR3 consists of 12 residues. The V gene's germline CDR1 is SGHNT and CDR2 YYREEE (reference sequence). Written as DNA, the CDR3 is TGTGCCAGCGGCGGCCCCGGGGAGACCCAGTACCTC. As protein: CASGGPGETQYL.

This clonotype was recorded once. The rearrangement uses TRBV11-2 and TRBJ2-1; 10 nucleotides match TRBD2. CDR3 length: 15 amino acids. V shed 3 bases and J 10 bases; nucleotides not matched to a gene: 9. Germline V lookup: CDR1 SGHAT, CDR2 FQNNGV. The DNA of the CDR3 is TGTGCCAGCAGCTTCACAACTAGCGGGGCCGAGGAGCAGTTCTTC. It is translated as CASSFTTSGAEEQFF.

The sample holds many counts of this clonotype. The chain carries TRBV5-1 and TRBJ1-4; possibly TRBD1 for D (6 bases). The CDR3 loop spans 15 amino acids. CDR1 SGHRS and CDR2 YFSETQ come from the germline V gene. V was cut by 0 bases and J by 6 bases, with 12 bases left in between. Here the CDR3 DNA reads TGCGCCAGCAGCTTGGGGGGGGCAACGGATGAAAAACTGTTTTTT. It specifies CASSLGGATDEKLFF.

The rearrangement uses TRBV11-2 and TRBJ2-7; D is possibly TRBD1 or TRBD2 (6 bases each). CDR1 is SGHAT, CDR2 FQNNGV, per germline. CDR3 length equals 15 residues. Trimming removed 1 base from V and 5 bases from J, with 15 bases in between. CDR3 nucleotide sequence: TGTGCCAGCAGCTTAGCCCACGGGGGCGATAACGAGCAGTACTTC. Its protein is CASSLAHGGDNEQYF.

This clonotype was detected ten times or more. The rearrangement joins TRBV4-2 to TRBJ2-7; D remains ambiguous. CDR3 size: 13 residues. Germline V CDR1 and CDR2: LGHNA, YNFKEQ. The V end was cut by 5 bases, the J end by 6 bases, with 14 bases between. The CDR3 is CASSSTYSGEQYF. The CDR3 DNA reads as TGTGCCAGCAGCTCAACTTACTCGGGCGAGCAGTACTTC.

This clonotype was detected many times. This chain joins TRBV5-1 and TRBJ1-1; D might be TRBD1 (6 bases). Trimming cost V 2 bases and J 1 base, with 12 bases left between them. The germline V gene has CDR1 SGHRS and CDR2 YFSETQ. The CDR3 covers 15 residues. The CDR3 spells CASSLMDSGNTEAFF. The CDR3 DNA reads TGCGCCAGCAGCTTAATGGACAGTGGGAACACTGAAGCTTTCTTT. The whole variable domain, filled in from reference TRBV5-1 and TRBJ1-1, reads KAGVTQTPRYLIKTRGQQVTLSCSPISGHRSVSWYQQTPGQGLQFLFEYFSETQRNKGNFPGRFSGRQFSNSRSEMNVSTLELGDSALYLCASSLMDSGNTEAFFGQGTRLTVV.

Of note for this clonotype: This could be a read error, since a much larger clone is one nucleotide away. The chain uses TRBV5-1 and TRBJ2-1, with 12 nucleotides matching TRBD2. The CDR3 runs 18 residues. The germline V gene encodes CDR1 SGHRS and CDR2 YFSETQ. DNA of the CDR3: TGCGCCAGCAAATCGGTGTACGGCGGACTAGCGGGGATCAATGAGCAGCTCTTC. This gives the protein CASKSVYGGLAGINEQLF.

As regards this clonotype: Mismatch with germline at one junction end may stem from a read error. This sequence joins TRBV6-1 and TRBJ2-1; unclear D gene. This CDR3 region has 10 residues. Per the germline V gene, CDR1 is MNHNS and CDR2 is SASEGT. The CDR3 region has the DNA TGTGCCAGCAGGTTGAATGAGCAATCCTTC. Residues: CASRLNEQSF.

Details on this clonotype: The junction differs from germline at one of its ends, possibly a read error. The V call is TRBV29-1, the J call TRBJ2-4; D not certain. The CDR3 has 13 residues. Germline CDR1 and CDR2: SQVTM and ANQGSEA. The CDR3 DNA reads as TGCAGCGCTGAAGTGGGGGCCAAAAACATTCAGTACTTC. The encoded protein is CSAEVGAKNIQYF. The complete variable domain, with remaining parts taken from reference TRBV29-1 and TRBJ2-4, reads SAVISQKPSRDICQRGTSLTIQCQVDSQVTMMFWYRQQPGQSLTLIATANQGSEATYESGFVIDKFPISRPNLTFSTLTVSNMSPEDSSIYLCSAEVGAKNIQYFGAGTRLSVL.

A note on this clonotype: The junction does not match germline at one end; this may be a read error. This sequence joins TRBV11-2 and TRBJ2-5, with D maybe TRBD2 (6 bases). The CDR3 is 15 residues long. Per germline, CDR1 SGHAT and CDR2 FQNNGV. The CDR3 is CASSSGGSAQETQYF. The CDR3 bases are TGCGCCAGCAGCTCAGGAGGGTCGGCCCAAGAGACCCAGTACTTC.

This clonotype was counted a single time. One end of the junction does not line up with germline, which may come from a read error. The J gene is TRBJ2-5, the V gene TRBV11-1; D uncertain. The CDR3 is made up of 15 amino acids. CDR1 is SGHAT, CDR2 FQDESV, per germline (reference sequence). The CDR3 region has the DNA TGTGCAAGCAGCGAAGATATGTTGGGCCAAGAGACCCAGTACTTC. Amino acids: CASSEDMLGQETQYF.

The V call is TRBV4-2, the J call TRBJ2-3; D unclear. Germline V gene sequence: CDR1 LGHNA, CDR2 YNFKEQ. This CDR3 region has 16 residues. V was trimmed by 0 bases and J by 6 bases, leaving 16 bases between them. The CDR3 nucleotides are TGTGCCAGCAGCCAAGAAGGTAGCCGAGCCACGGATACGCAGTATTTT. Translating gives CASSQEGSRATDTQYF.

As for this clonotype: The junction and the germline gene differ at one end; a read error may be behind it. The chain joins TRBV29-1 to TRBJ2-1; D remains ambiguous. The CDR3 runs to 15 residues. The germline CDR1 and CDR2 sequences are SQVTM and ANQGSEA. CDR3 amino acids: CSVEGNHSSYNEQLF. Here the CDR3 DNA reads TGCAGCGTTGAAGGTAACCATAGCTCCTACAATGAGCAGCTCTTC.

This clonotype was picked up a small number of times. A junction end diverges from the germline sequence, so it may reflect a read error. CDR3 sequence reads: CSAKLVVDYNEQFF. The DNA of the CDR3 is TGCAGTGCTAAGCTAGTTGTGGATTACAATGAGCAGTTCTTT. The chain employs TRBV20-1 and TRBJ2-1; D is ambiguous. CDR1 and CDR2 (germline): DFQATT, SNEGSKA (reference sequence). CDR3 size: 14 residues.

This clonotype was seen a few times. A read error may be the cause here, since a much bigger clone is one base away. The chain employs TRBV11-3 and TRBJ2-5; 9 nucleotides line up with TRBD2. CDR1 is SGHNT, CDR2 YENEEA, per germline. This CDR3 region has 13 residues. This chain's CDR3 is CVSKWTSEETQYF. Written as DNA, the CDR3 is TGTGTCAGCAAATGGACTAGCGAAGAGACCCAGTACTTC.

This clonotype was counted ten times or more. The chain has TRBV20-1 and TRBJ2-1, with a possible D match to TRBD2 (6 bases). The V gene's germline CDR1 is DFQATT and CDR2 SNEGSKA (reference sequence). The CDR3 loop spans 14 amino acids. Trimming took 5 bases from V and 0 from J, leaving 11 bases between them. The CDR3 loop is CSALLGLSYNEQFF. The CDR3 DNA reads as TGCAGTGCTCTCTTGGGACTCTCCTACAATGAGCAGTTCTTC.

To note about this clonotype: A junction boundary mismatches the germline segment, possibly from a read error. This chain uses TRBV6-5 with TRBJ1-3; 11 bases match TRBD1. There are 15 residues in the CDR3. CDR1 and CDR2 from the germline V gene are MNHEY and SVGAGI. The CDR3 nucleotides are TGTGTCAGCAGTTCCTGGACAGGGGGCCGAAACACCATATATTTT. It yields the protein CVSSSWTGGRNTIYF.

With respect to this clonotype: At one boundary the junction diverges from the germline segment, which might be a read error. The chain joins TRBV12-3 or TRBV12-4 to TRBJ2-6, with a tentative D call TRBD2 (5 bases). The CDR3 has 16 amino acids. CDR3 region: CANSPRGYSGVNVLTF. DNA for the CDR3: TGTGCCAACAGTCCCCGGGGTTACTCTGGGGTCAACGTCCTGACTTTC.

Comments on this clonotype: A much larger clone sits a single nucleotide away, making a read error possible. The chain has TRBV28 and TRBJ2-7; 8 nucleotides match TRBD1. V was clipped by 6 bases and J by 4 bases; unmatched bases: 8. CDR3 length: 14 amino acids. Germline CDR1 and CDR2: MDHEN and SYDVKM. This chain's CDR3 is CASSAQGAEYEQYF. CDR3 coding DNA: TGTGCCAGCAGCGCGCAGGGGGCAGAATACGAGCAGTACTTC.

Notes on this clonotype: The missing conserved phenylalanine or tryptophan at the end of this CDR3 makes a read error likely. CDR3 loop: CASSFKGIYNLPLHS. CDR3 nucleotide sequence: TGTGCCAGCAGCTTTAAAGGGATCTATAATTTACCCCTCCACTCT. J is TRBJ1-6 and V is TRBV5-4; no clear D gene. The CDR3 has 15 amino acids. Germline CDR1 is SGHNT and CDR2 is YYREEE (reference sequence).